This T cell receptor (beta chain) derives from a study of T cell repertoires in cytomegalovirus infection. Study results and caveats: HLA-C-restricted CMV clonotypes gave the most frequent clonotype in two of eight donors. Summed public TCR beta family frequency identified CMV carriers bearing the relevant HLA.

TCRdb ran MiXCR on the reads and lists one entry per CDR3 protein. The sample has 600,000 to 800,000 distinct CDR3 sequences, roughly 24% seen once. From germline, CDR1 is MNHEY and CDR2 SVGEGT. The V end lost 0 bases, the J end lost 6 bases, and 9 bases lay between the germline ends. This CDR3 has 14 residues. The sample holds a few counts of this clonotype. Antigen: not known. What was sequenced was CD8+ T cells from PBMCs. J is TRBJ2-1 and V is TRBV6-2 or TRBV6-3; the D gene is possibly TRBD2 (6 bases). This receptor was identified in a human donor in good health (CMV status not recorded). Some clones in this sample may be carry-over from other donors' samples. CDR3 nucleotide sequence: TGTGCCAGCAGTTACTCGGAGGGAATCAATGAGCAGTTCTTC. Its translation is CASSYSEGINEQFF.